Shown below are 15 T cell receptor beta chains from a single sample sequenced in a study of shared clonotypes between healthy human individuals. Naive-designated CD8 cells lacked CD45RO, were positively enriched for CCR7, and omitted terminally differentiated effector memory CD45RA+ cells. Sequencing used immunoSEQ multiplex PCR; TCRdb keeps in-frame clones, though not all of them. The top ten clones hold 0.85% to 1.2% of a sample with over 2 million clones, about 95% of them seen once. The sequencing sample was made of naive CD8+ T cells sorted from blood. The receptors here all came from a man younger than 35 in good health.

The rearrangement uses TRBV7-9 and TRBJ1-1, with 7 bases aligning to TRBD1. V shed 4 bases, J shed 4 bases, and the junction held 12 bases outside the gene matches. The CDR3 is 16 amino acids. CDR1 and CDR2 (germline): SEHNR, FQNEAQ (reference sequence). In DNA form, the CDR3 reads TGTGCCAGCAGCTCTGGGACAGCCCGGTACGGCACTGAAGCTTTCTTT. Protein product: CASSSGTARYGTEAFF.

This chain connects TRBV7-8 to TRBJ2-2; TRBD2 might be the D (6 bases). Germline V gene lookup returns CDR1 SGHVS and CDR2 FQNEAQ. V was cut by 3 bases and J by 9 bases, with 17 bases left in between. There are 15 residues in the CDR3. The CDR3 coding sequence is TGTGCCAGCAGCTTGAGGGACTCAGGTAGTCGGGAGCTGTTTTTT. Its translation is CASSLRDSGSRELFF.

CDR3: CATRGEGWDTQYF. CDR3 coding DNA: TGTGCCACCAGGGGGGAGGGGTGGGATACGCAGTATTTT. V is TRBV15 and J is TRBJ2-3; 7 bases fit TRBD2. Per the germline V gene, CDR1 is LNHNV and CDR2 is YYDKDF (reference sequence). The length of the CDR3 is 13 residues. V was pared by 6 bases and J by 6 bases, with 6 bases of the junction left unmatched.

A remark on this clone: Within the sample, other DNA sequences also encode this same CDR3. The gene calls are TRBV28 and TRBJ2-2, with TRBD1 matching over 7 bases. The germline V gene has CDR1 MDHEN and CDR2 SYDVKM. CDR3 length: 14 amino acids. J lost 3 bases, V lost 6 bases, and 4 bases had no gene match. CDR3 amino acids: CASSLTGDTGELFF. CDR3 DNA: TGTGCCAGCAGCCTCACAGGGGACACCGGGGAGCTGTTTTTT.

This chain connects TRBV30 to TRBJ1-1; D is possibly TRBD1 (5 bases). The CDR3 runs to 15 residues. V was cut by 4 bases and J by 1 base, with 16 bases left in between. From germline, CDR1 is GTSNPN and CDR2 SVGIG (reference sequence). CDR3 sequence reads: CAWNWGVGQNTEAFF. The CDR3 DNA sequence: TGTGCCTGGAACTGGGGGGTTGGACAGAACACTGAAGCTTTCTTT. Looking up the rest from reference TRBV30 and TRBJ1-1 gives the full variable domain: SQTIHQWPATLVQPVGSPLSLECTVEGTSNPNLYWYRQAAGRGLQLLFYSVGIGQISSEVPQNLSASRPQDRQFILSSKKLLLSDSGFYLCAWNWGVGQNTEAFFGQGTRLTVV.

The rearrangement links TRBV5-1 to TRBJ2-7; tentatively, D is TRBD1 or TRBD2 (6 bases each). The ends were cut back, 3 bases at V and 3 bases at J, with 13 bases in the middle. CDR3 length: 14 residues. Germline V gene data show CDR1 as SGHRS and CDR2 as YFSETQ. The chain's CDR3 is CASSSGEGGYEQYF. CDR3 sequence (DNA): TGCGCCAGCAGCTCTGGAGAGGGGGGCTACGAGCAGTACTTC.

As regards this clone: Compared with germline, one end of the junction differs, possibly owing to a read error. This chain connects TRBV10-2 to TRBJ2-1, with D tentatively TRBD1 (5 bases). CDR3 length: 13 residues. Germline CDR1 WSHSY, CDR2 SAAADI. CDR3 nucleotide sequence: TGCGCCAGCCGTGACAGCGACTACAATGAGCAGTTCTTC. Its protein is CASRDSDYNEQFF.

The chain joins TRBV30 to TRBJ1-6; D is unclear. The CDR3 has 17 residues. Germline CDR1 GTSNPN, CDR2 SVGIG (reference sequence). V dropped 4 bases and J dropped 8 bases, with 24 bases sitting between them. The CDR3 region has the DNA TGTGCCTGGAAGAGCCCCCCACAAGTCTTGTGGGATTCACCCCTCCACTTT. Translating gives CAWKSPPQVLWDSPLHF.

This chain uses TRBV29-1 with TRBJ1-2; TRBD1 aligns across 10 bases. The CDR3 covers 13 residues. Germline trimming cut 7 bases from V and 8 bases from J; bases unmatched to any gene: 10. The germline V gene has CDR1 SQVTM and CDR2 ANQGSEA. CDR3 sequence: CSAPGQGSSGYTF. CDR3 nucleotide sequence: TGCAGCGCGCCGGGACAGGGGAGTAGCGGCTACACCTTC.

The CDR3 loop is CASSWLAGEDEQYF. CDR3 coding DNA: TGCGCCAGCAGCTGGCTAGCGGGAGAGGACGAGCAGTACTTC. V and J are TRBV5-1 and TRBJ2-7; 10 nucleotides agree with TRBD2. Germline V gene lookup returns CDR1 SGHRS and CDR2 YFSETQ. V shed 3 bases, J shed 5 bases, and the junction held 5 bases outside the gene matches. The CDR3 is made up of 14 amino acids.

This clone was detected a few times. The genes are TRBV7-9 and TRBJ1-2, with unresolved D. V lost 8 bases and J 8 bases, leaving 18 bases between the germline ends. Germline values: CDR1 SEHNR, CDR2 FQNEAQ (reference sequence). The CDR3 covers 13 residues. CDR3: CASSPELKLGYTF. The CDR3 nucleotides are TGTGCCAGCTCCCCAGAGCTGAAGCTCGGCTACACCTTC.

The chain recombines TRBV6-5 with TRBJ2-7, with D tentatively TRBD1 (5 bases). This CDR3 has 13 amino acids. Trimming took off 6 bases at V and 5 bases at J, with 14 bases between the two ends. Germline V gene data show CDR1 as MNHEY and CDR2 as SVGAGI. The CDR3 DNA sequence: TGTGCCAGCAGCTTTTCCGACAGAAACGAGCAGTACTTC. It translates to CASSFSDRNEQYF.

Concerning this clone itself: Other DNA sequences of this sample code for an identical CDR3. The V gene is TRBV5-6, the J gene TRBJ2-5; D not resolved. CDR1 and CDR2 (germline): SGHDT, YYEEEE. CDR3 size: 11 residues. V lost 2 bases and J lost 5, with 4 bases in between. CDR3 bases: TGTGCCAGCAGCTTCCGGGAGACCCAGTACTTC. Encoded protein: CASSFRETQYF.

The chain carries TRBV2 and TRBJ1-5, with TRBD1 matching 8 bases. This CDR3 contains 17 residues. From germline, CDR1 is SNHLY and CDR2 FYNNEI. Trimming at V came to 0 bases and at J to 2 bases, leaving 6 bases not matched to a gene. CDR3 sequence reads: CASSEAGAGGGNQPQHF. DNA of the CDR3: TGTGCCAGCAGTGAAGCGGGGGCAGGGGGCGGCAATCAGCCCCAGCATTTT.

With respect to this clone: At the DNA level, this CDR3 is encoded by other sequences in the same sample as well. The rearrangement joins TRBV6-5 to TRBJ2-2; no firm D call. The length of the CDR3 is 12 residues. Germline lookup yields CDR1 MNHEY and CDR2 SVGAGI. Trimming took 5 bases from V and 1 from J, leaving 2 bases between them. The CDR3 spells CASSLNTGELFF. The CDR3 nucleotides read TGTGCCAGCAGTCTGAACACCGGGGAGCTGTTTTTT.